This T cell receptor (beta chain) stems from a study of T cells in Graves' hyperthyroidism and ophthalmopathy. On the study more broadly: At the time of initial diagnosis and before any treatment, peripheral blood was collected.

The CDR3 runs to 17 residues. V was trimmed by 3 bases and J by 0 bases, leaving 15 bases between them. Germline CDR1 and CDR2: SNHLY and FYNNEI. Uncontrolled infection, other autoimmune disease, pregnancy or lactation disqualified patients from enrolment. Used for diagnoses were clinical symptoms, serum thyroxine and TRAb, thyroid ultrasound and orbital computed tomography. The authors obtained PBMCs from over 7.5 ml of fresh peripheral blood. Amplified regions were TCR beta CDR3 sequences from RNA transcripts. An initial round of RT-PCR targeting the TCR CDR3 relied on the HTBI primer set. TCRdb passed the multiplex PCR reads through MiXCR, listing each CDR3 protein once. The sample includes hundreds of thousands of distinct CDR3 sequences, 15% to 17% of them seen just once.

The sequencing input was blood. This clonotype was obtained from a woman aged 18-30 years with Graves' hyperthyroidism. V and J are TRBV2 and TRBJ2-4, with D perhaps given as TRBD1 or TRBD2 (6 bases each). CDR3 nucleotides: TGTGCCAGCAGTGATACAGGGCTAGCGAAAGCCAAAAACATTCAGTACTTC. Translated, it gives CASSDTGLAKAKNIQYF.